Shown below are 5 T cell receptor beta chains from a single sample sequenced in a study of blood T cell repertoires in COVID-19. Measured with immunoSEQ multiplex PCR; TCRdb has only the in-frame clones, and not every one. The table has approximately 70,000 clones, about 91% seen once. The sequencing sample was made of peripheral blood. The source of these receptors is a human donor with active COVID-19. The donor label of this sample is uncertain.

This clone was recorded once. The V call is TRBV4-3, the J call TRBJ1-2; D is possibly TRBD1 (5 bases). Between the trimmed V and J ends, which lost 0 bases and 8 bases, there was a span of 10 bases. The germline V gene has CDR1 LGHNA and CDR2 YSLEER. The CDR3 runs to 13 residues. CDR3 bases: TGCGCCAGCAGCCAAGACAGGGATACCGGCTACACCTTC. It is translated as CASSQDRDTGYTF.

The rearrangement joins TRBV7-9 to TRBJ2-1; 8 bases line up with TRBD1. J lost 4 bases, V lost 6 bases, and 8 bases had no gene match. The CDR3 is made up of 15 amino acids. Germline lookup yields CDR1 SEHNR and CDR2 FQNEAQ (reference sequence). The CDR3 is CASRDPDRGYNEQFF. CDR3 in DNA: TGTGCCAGCAGGGACCCAGACAGGGGTTACAATGAGCAGTTCTTC.

The V gene is TRBV9, the J gene TRBJ2-7; D is ambiguous. The V gene lost 0 bases and the J gene lost 0 bases, with 10 bases spanning the gap. CDR3 length equals 15 residues. Per the germline V gene, CDR1 is SGDLS and CDR2 is YYNGEE. For the CDR3, the DNA is TGTGCCAGCAGCGTAGGCCTAACGCCCTCCTACGAGCAGTACTTC. It translates to CASSVGLTPSYEQYF.

The chain has TRBV12-3 or TRBV12-4 and TRBJ2-1; 10 positions agree with TRBD2. Germline trimming cut 6 bases from V and 15 bases from J; bases unmatched to any gene: 5. The CDR3 consists of 11 residues. CDR3 nucleotides: TGTGCCAGCAGACGACTAGCGGGTTTGTTCTTC. As protein: CASRRLAGLFF.

This rearrangement joins TRBV19 to TRBJ2-3; 9 bases are a match to TRBD2. The CDR3 extends over 14 amino acids. V gave up 9 bases and J gave up 1 base; unmatched junction bases: 5. The germline V gene has CDR1 LNHDA and CDR2 SQIVND (reference sequence). This chain's CDR3 is CASKIAGGTDTQYF. DNA of the CDR3: TGTGCCAGCAAGATAGCGGGAGGCACAGATACGCAGTATTTT. The variable domain in full, with the rest retrieved from reference TRBV19 and TRBJ2-3, is DGGITQSPKYLFRKEGQNVTLSCEQNLNHDAMYWYRQDPGQGLRLIYYSQIVNDFQKGDIAEGYSVSREKKESFPLTVTSAQKNPTAFYLCASKIAGGTDTQYFGPGTRLTVL.